Listed below are T cell receptor beta chains from one sample, sequenced in a study of blood T cell repertoires in COVID-19. Profiled with immunoSEQ multiplex PCR; TCRdb holds only in-frame clones, not every one. Here the sample spans about 340,000 clones, around 86% being singletons. Sample: PBMCs or T cells enriched from blood (not recorded which). All receptors come from a woman aged 40 to 49 with acute COVID-19. CDR3s include the opening cysteine and the closing phenylalanine or tryptophan. Each record gives: V gene, clone size, J gene, D gene, CDR3 DNA, CDR3 protein. The D gene is left open where the match is weak. Size is stated for part of the rows, as once, few or many counts, or as a class when the clone is expanded.

TRBV7-9,.,TRBJ1-4,.,TGTGCCAGCAGCTTACCCGGCGTGAGGGAAAAACTGTTTTTT,CASSLPGVREKLFF
TRBV7-2,.,TRBJ2-7,TRBD2,TGTGCCAGCAGCTTAAACAACCAGCGGGGGGCCCACGAGCAGTACTTC,CASSLNNQRGAHEQYF
TRBV3-1/TRBV3-2,.,TRBJ2-7,.,TGTGCCAGCAGCCAAGTTGGACACTACCCCTACGAGCAGTACTTC,CASSQVGHYPYEQYF
TRBV19,.,TRBJ2-7,TRBD1,TGTGCCAGTAGTATGCGCAGGGGGCTCTCCTACGAGCAGTACTTC,CASSMRRGLSYEQYF
TRBV4-3,.,TRBJ1-6,TRBD1,TGCGCCAGCAGCCAAGGTCGGACAGGGATTTCACCCCTCCACTTT,CASSQGRTGISPLHF
TRBV6-5,once,TRBJ1-2,TRBD1,TGTGCCAGCAGTACAGGGGGCGCGCTTGGCTACACCTTC,CASSTGGALGYTF
TRBV21-1,.,TRBJ1-5,.,TGTGCCAGCAGCCGAAACAGGGACAATCAGCCCCAGCATTTT,CASSRNRDNQPQHF
TRBV9,.,TRBJ1-6,TRBD1,TGTGCCAGCAGCTCCGCCCCCGGGACAGGCGTCCCTTACCACTTT,CASSSAPGTGVPYHF
TRBV9,.,TRBJ1-2,.,TGTGCCAGCAGGGCCGGATACCAAAGAAACGGGGGCTACACCTTC,CASRAGYQRNGGYTF
TRBV7-9,.,TRBJ1-2,.,TGTGCCAGCAGCTTGGGGGCTCGTGGCTACACCTTC,CASSLGARGYTF
TRBV4-3,.,TRBJ1-4,.,TGCGCCAGCAGCCGAGGGACTTACGGAACTAATGAAAAACTGTTTTTT,CASSRGTYGTNEKLFF
TRBV4-1,.,TRBJ2-7,TRBD2,TGCGCCAGCAGCCAGATCCCGGGACTAGGGCCCTACGAGCAGTACTTC,CASSQIPGLGPYEQYF
TRBV19,.,TRBJ2-5,TRBD1,TGTGCCAGTAGTCACTTCAGGGACAGACAAGAGACCCAGTACTTC,CASSHFRDRQETQYF
TRBV7-2,.,TRBJ2-5,TRBD1,TGTGCCAGCAGCTTAACGGGACAGGGATCGCAGGAGACCCAGTACTTC,CASSLTGQGSQETQYF
TRBV5-4,.,TRBJ2-5,TRBD2,TGTGCCAGCAGCTTGACTAGCGGGGGGGAAGAGACCCAGTACTTC,CASSLTSGGEETQYF
TRBV7-9,.,TRBJ1-4,.,TGTGCCAGCAGCGAAAGGACAGTTGCAACTAATGAAAAACTGTTTTTT,CASSERTVATNEKLFF
TRBV9,.,TRBJ2-7,.,TGTGCCAGCAGCGGGCCGACAGGCCCCTACGAGCAGTACTTC,CASSGPTGPYEQYF
TRBV5-1,.,TRBJ2-5,.,TGCGCCAGCAGTCAAAGCGGGCTCGAGGGGGAGACCCAGTACTTC,CASSQSGLEGETQYF
TRBV7-9,.,TRBJ2-1,.,TGTGCCAGCAGCTCCGCGGGGTCTAGCAGATACAATGAGCAGTTCTTC,CASSSAGSSRYNEQFF
TRBV9,.,TRBJ1-2,.,TGTGCCAGCAGCCCCCGGACAGACGCTATTAATGGCTACACCTTC,CASSPRTDAINGYTF
TRBV10-3,.,TRBJ1-3,TRBD1,TGTGCCAGCCAGGGGGCGCGCGGAAACACCATATATTTT,CASQGARGNTIYF
TRBV12-3/TRBV12-4,.,TRBJ2-7,.,TGTGCCAGCAGTTTAAGCCACGAGCAGTACTTC,CASSLSHEQYF
TRBV3-1/TRBV3-2,.,TRBJ2-2,TRBD2,TGTGCCAGCAGCCAATGGGGAGGGTTCGCGAACACCGGGGAGCTGTTTTTT,CASSQWGGFANTGELFF
TRBV19,.,TRBJ2-2,.,TGTGCCAGTAGACCCTGGGCCGCGAACACCGGGGAGCTGTTTTTT,CASRPWAANTGELFF
TRBV19,.,TRBJ2-7,TRBD1,TGTGCCAGTAGCCTGGGACAGGGGATTTACGAGCAGTACTTC,CASSLGQGIYEQYF
TRBV7-2,.,TRBJ1-1,.,TGTGCCAGCAGCTTCCTGGGGACGGGGAACAATAAGGGGGTCTTT,CASSFLGTGNNKGVF
TRBV25-1,once,TRBJ1-2,.,TGTGCCAGCAGTGAAACAGCCTATGGCTACACCTTC,CASSETAYGYTF
TRBV19,.,TRBJ1-1,.,TGTGCCAGTAGTATAGGGTCGGGAAGGTACCGTATGAACACTGAAGCTTTCTTT,CASSIGSGRYRMNTEAFF
TRBV23-1,.,TRBJ1-2,.,TGCGCCAGCAGTCAATCAAGGTCCGGCCCAGCCCAAAGGGAGAACTATGGCTACACCTTC,CASSQSRSGPAQRENYGYTF
TRBV4-3,.,TRBJ2-2,.,TGCGCCAGCAGCCAAGATTCCACACGCGGAGGTGCTGCGAACACCGGGGAGCTGTTTTTT,CASSQDSTRGGAANTGELFF
TRBV7-2,.,TRBJ2-1,.,TGTGCCAGCAGGGCGGGACAGACCCCTCTGCAGTTCTTC,CASRAGQTPLQFF
TRBV7-8,.,TRBJ2-2,TRBD2,TGTGCCAGCAGCCCACAGGTTTGGGGGGGACTAGCGAGACCGTCCCCCGCGAACACCGGGGAGCTGTTTTTT,CASSPQVWGGLARPSPANTGELFF
TRBV29-1,once,TRBJ2-5,.,TGCAGCGCCCGTGTGGGCAGCTCCCAAGAGACCCAGTACTTC,CSARVGSSQETQYF
TRBV3-1/TRBV3-2,once,TRBJ2-3,.,TGTGCCAGCAGCCAAGATCTCGAGGGTGGGGGGACAGATACGCAGTATTTT,CASSQDLEGGGTDTQYF
TRBV19,.,TRBJ2-5,.,TGTGCCAGCCGGCAGGCGGGGACCGTGGAGACCCAGTACTTC,CASRQAGTVETQYF
TRBV9,.,TRBJ2-3,.,TGTGCCAGCAGCGTAGCGGGGTCAGGGGCCACAGATACGCAGTATTTT,CASSVAGSGATDTQYF
TRBV18,.,TRBJ2-7,TRBD1,TGTGCCAGCTCACCACCTCAGACAGGGACCTACGAGCAGTACTTC,CASSPPQTGTYEQYF
TRBV29-1,.,TRBJ2-3,TRBD1,TGCAGCACCCCCAGGGGGCTTAATACGCAGTATTTT,CSTPRGLNTQYF
TRBV27,.,TRBJ2-2,TRBD2,TGTGCCAGCAGTTCCCTAGGACTAGCGGTTAACACCGGGGAGCTGTTTTTT,CASSSLGLAVNTGELFF
TRBV13,.,TRBJ2-5,TRBD1,TGTGCCAGCAGCATATGGGACAGGGCGGCGAAAGCCCAGTACTTC,CASSIWDRAAKAQYF